The clone carrying this T cell receptor (beta chain) was observed many times. This sample is drawn from a study of T cells after yellow fever vaccination. MiXCR, applied by TCRdb to the 5' RACE reads, yields one record per CDR3 protein. In the table there are 320,000 or so distinct CDR3 sequences, roughly 8.6% of which are singletons. The clonotype comes from a man between 18 and 29 years old who received the YFV17D yellow fever vaccine. The sample in question was PBMCs, obtained roughly 47 days after the first yellow fever vaccination.

This chain's CDR3 is CASSRGVEQYF. CDR3 coding DNA: TGTGCCAGCAGCCGGGGAGTAGAGCAGTACTTC. This rearrangement joins TRBV5-6 to TRBJ2-7, with TRBD2 as a possible D gene (5 bases). The CDR3 sequence is 11 residues long. Germline V gene sequence: CDR1 SGHDT, CDR2 YYEEEE. V was shortened by 4 bases and J by 7 bases, with 9 bases between the two germline ends. Variable domain in full (rest from reference TRBV5-6 and TRBJ2-7): DAGVTQSPTHLIKTRGQQVTLRCSPKSGHDTVSWYQQALGQGPQFIFQYYEEEERQRGNFPDRFSGHQFPNYSSELNVNALLLGDSALYLCASSRGVEQYFGPGTRLTVT.